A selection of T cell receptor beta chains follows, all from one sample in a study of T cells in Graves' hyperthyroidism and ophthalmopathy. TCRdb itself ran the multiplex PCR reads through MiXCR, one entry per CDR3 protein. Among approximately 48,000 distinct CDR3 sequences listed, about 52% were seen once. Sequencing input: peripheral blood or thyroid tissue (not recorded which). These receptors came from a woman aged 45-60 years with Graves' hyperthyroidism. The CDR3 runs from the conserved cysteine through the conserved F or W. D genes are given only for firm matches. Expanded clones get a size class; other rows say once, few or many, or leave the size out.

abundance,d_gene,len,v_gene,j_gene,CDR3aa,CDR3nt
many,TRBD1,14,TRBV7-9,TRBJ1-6,CASSPDRMNSPLHF,TGTGCCAGCAGCCCGGACAGGATGAATTCACCCCTCCACTTT
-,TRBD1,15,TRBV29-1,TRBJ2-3,CSVNKPGTGPDTQYF,TGCAGCGTCAACAAACCCGGGACAGGTCCAGATACGCAGTATTTT
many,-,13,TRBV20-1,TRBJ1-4,CSARDPLSGRLFF,TGCAGTGCTAGAGACCCCCTTTCAGGGCGACTGTTTTTT
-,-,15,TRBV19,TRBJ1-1,CASSISRRVNTEAFF,TGTGCCAGTAGTATCAGCAGGAGGGTTAACACTGAAGCTTTCTTT
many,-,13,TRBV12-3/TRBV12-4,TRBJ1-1,CASSLEAGTEAFF,TGTGCCAGCAGTTTAGAGGCGGGCACTGAAGCTTTCTTT
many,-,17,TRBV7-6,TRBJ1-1,CASSAEEPGLTNTEAFF,TGTGCCAGCAGCGCAGAGGAACCGGGACTCACGAACACTGAAGCTTTCTTT
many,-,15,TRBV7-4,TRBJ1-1,CASSLEHLGNTEAFF,TGTGCCAGCAGCTTAGAACACTTGGGGAACACTGAAGCTTTCTTT
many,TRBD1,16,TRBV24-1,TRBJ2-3,CATSVGTALYTDTQYF,TGTGCCACCAGTGTTGGGACAGCCCTTTACACAGATACGCAGTATTTT
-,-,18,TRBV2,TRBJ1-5,CASSLYPLATGGVQPQHF,TGTGCCAGCAGTTTATACCCCCTCGCCACGGGGGGGGTTCAGCCCCAGCATTTT
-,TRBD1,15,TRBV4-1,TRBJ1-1,CASTSPRAGGTEAFF,TGTGCCAGCACTTCCCCTAGGGCAGGGGGCACTGAAGCTTTCTTT
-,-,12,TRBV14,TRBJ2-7,CASSGTVTEQYF,TGTGCCAGCAGCGGGACCGTGACGGAGCAGTACTTC